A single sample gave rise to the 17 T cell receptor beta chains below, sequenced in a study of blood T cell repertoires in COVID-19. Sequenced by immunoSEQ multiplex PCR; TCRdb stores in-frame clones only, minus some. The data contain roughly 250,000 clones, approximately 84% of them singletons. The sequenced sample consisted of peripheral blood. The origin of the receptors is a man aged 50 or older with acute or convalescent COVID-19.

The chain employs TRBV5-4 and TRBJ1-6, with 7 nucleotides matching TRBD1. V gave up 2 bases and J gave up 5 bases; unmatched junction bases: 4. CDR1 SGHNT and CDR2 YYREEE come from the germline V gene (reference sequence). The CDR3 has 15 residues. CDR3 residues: CASSFNRGHNSPLHF. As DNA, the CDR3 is TGTGCCAGCAGCTTTAACAGGGGACATAATTCACCCCTCCACTTT.

DNA for the CDR3: TGTGCCAGTAGTATAAGTGGCGGGACTAGCTCCTACAATGAGCAGTTCTTC. As protein: CASSISGGTSSYNEQFF. The chain employs TRBV19 and TRBJ2-1; TRBD2 matches 8 bases. CDR3 length equals 17 residues. Germline loops: CDR1 LNHDA, CDR2 SQIVND (reference sequence). With 2 bases clipped from V and 0 bases from J, the junction kept 6 bases outside the gene matches.

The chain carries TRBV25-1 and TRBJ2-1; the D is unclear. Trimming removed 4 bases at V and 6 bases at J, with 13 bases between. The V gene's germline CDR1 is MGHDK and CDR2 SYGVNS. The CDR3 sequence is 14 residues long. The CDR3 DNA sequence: TGTGCCAGCAGTGGGGCAGAATATGGCAATGAGCAGTTCTTC. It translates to CASSGAEYGNEQFF.

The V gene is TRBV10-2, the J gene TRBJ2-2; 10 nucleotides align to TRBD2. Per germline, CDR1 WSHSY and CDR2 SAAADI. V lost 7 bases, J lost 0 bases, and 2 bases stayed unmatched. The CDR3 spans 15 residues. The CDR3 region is CASKAGGANTGELFF. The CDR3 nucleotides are TGCGCCAGCAAAGCGGGAGGGGCGAACACCGGGGAGCTGTTTTTT.

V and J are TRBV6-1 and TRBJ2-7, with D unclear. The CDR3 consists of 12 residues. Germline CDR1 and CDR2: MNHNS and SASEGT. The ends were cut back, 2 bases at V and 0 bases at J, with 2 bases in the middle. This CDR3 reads CASSEYSYEQYF. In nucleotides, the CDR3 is TGTGCCAGCAGTGAATACTCCTACGAGCAGTACTTC.

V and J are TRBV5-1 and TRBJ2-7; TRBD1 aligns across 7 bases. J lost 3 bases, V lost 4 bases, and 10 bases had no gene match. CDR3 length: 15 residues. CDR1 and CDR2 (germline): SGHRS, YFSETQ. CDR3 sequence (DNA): TGCGCCAGCAGCCTCGCTCCGGGACAGCTCTACGAGCAGTACTTC. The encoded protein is CASSLAPGQLYEQYF.

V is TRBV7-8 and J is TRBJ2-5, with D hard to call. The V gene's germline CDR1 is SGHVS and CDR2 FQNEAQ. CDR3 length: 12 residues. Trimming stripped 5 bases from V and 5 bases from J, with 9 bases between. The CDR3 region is CASSPHSETQYF. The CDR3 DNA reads TGTGCCAGCAGCCCCCACTCGGAGACCCAGTACTTC. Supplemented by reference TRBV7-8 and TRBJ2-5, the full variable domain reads GAGVSQSPRYKVAKRGQDVALRCDPISGHVSLFWYQQALGQGPEFLTYFQNEAQLDKSGLPSDRFFAERPEGSVSTLKIQRTQQEDSAVYLCASSPHSETQYFGPGTRLLVL.

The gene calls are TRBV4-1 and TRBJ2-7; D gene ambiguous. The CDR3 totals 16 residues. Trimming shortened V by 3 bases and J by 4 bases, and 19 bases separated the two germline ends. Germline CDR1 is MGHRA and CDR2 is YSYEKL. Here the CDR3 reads CASSQATLPTFYEQYF. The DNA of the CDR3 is TGCGCCAGCAGCCAGGCGACACTTCCCACCTTTTACGAGCAGTACTTC.

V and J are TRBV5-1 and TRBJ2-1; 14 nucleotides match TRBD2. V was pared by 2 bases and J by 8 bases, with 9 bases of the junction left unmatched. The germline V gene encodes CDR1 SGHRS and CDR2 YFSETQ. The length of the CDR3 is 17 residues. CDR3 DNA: TGCGCCAGCAGCTTACCGGGACTAGCGGGAGTAGTCGATGAGCAGTTCTTC. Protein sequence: CASSLPGLAGVVDEQFF.

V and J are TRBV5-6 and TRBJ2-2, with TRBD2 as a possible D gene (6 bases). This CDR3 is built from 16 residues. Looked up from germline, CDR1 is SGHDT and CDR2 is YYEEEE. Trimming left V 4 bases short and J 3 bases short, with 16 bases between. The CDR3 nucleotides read TGTGCCAGCAGCCTAACCCTAGGGGAGGACACCGGGGAGCTGTTTTTT. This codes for CASSLTLGEDTGELFF.

For the CDR3, the DNA is TGTGCCAGCAGCTTAGGGCAGGGTAACGGCTACACCTTC. Its translation: CASSLGQGNGYTF. V usage is TRBV7-9 and J usage is TRBJ1-2, with D possibly TRBD1 on 5 matching bases. Germline V lookup: CDR1 SEHNR, CDR2 FQNEAQ (reference sequence). The CDR3 is 13 amino acids. Trimming removed 1 base from V and 8 bases from J, with 11 bases in between.

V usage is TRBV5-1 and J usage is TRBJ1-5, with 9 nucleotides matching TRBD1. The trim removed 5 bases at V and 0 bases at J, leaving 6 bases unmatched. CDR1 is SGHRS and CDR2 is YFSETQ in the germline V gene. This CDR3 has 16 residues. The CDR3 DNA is TGCGCCAGCAGATCGAGGACAGGGGATAGCAATCAGCCCCAGCATTTT. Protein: CASRSRTGDSNQPQHF.

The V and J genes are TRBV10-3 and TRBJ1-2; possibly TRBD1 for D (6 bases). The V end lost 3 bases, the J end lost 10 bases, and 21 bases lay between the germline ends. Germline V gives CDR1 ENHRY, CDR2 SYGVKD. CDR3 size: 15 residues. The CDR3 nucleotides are TGTGCCATCAGTGATTGGCAGGGGCGACGACTCGACTACACCTTC. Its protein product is CAISDWQGRRLDYTF.

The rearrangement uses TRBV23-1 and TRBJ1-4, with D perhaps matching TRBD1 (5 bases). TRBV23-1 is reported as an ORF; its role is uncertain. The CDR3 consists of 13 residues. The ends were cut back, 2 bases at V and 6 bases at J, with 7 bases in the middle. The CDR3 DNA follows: TGCGCCAGCAGTCAACAAGGGGATGAAAAACTGTTTTTT. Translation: CASSQQGDEKLFF.

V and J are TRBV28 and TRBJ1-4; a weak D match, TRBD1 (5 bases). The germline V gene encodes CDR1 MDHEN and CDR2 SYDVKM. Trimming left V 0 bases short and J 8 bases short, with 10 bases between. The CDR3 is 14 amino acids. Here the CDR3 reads CASSLWGLKEKLFF. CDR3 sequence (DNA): TGTGCCAGCAGTTTATGGGGGCTAAAAGAAAAACTGTTTTTT.

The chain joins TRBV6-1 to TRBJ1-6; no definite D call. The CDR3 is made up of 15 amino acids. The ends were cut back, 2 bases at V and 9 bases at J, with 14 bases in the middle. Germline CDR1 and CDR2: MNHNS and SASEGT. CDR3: CASSELGGLVSPLHF. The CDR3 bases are TGTGCCAGCAGTGAATTAGGAGGTCTCGTTTCACCCCTCCACTTT.

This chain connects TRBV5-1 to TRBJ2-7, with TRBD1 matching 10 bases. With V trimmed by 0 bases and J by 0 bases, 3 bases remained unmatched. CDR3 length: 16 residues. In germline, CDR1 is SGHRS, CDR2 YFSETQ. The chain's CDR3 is CASSLAGTGVSYEQYF. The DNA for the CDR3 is TGCGCCAGCAGCTTGGCCGGGACAGGGGTCTCCTACGAGCAGTACTTC.